This T cell receptor beta chain was sequenced during a study of shared clonotypes between healthy human individuals. Profiling relied on immunoSEQ multiplex PCR, and the TCRdb table lists in-frame clones only, not all of them. The sample yields some 2.4 million clones, over 85% seen once. A few counts support this clone. No antigen is known for it. Findings of the study overall: Rarefaction curves obtained for sorted subsets showed sequencing incomplete despite large depth.

Germline V gene sequence: CDR1 SGHNT, CDR2 YYREEE (reference sequence). V dropped 0 bases and J dropped 7 bases, with 16 bases sitting between them. This CDR3 has 15 residues. The sample taken for sequencing was naive CD4+ T cells from PBMCs. Subset noted: CD45RA+ positively selected. This receptor was obtained from a man between 18 and 29 years old in good health. Some clones in this sample may be carry-over from other donors' samples. The chain couples TRBV5-4 to TRBJ1-1; D unclear. CDR3: CASSLGLVGRVEAFF. The CDR3 DNA follows: TGTGCCAGCAGCTTGGGATTAGTTGGGAGGGTTGAAGCTTTCTTT.